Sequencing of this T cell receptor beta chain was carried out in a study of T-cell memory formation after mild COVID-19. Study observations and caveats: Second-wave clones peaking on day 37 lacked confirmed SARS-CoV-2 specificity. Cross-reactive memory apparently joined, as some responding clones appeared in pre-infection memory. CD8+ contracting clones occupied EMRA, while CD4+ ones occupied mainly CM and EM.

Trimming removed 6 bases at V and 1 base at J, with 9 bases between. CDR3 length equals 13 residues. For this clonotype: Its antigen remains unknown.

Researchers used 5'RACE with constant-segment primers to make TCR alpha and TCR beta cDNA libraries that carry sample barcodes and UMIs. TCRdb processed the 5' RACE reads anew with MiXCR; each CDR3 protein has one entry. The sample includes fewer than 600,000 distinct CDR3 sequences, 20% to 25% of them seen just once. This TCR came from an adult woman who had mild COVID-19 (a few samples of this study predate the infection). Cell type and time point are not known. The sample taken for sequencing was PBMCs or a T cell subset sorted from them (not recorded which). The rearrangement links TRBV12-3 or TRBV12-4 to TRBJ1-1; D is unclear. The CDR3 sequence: CASRLSPNTEAFF. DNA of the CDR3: TGTGCCAGCAGGCTTTCCCCGAACACTGAAGCTTTCTTT.